Presented here are 28 T cell receptor beta chains from one specimen sequenced in a study of T cells in Graves' hyperthyroidism and ophthalmopathy. Amplification of TCR beta CDR3 regions used RNA as the template. The HTBI primer set served for first-round RT-PCR of the TCR CDR3. TCRdb redid the calling of the multiplex PCR reads with MiXCR, one entry per CDR3 protein. The sample contains under 65,000 distinct CDR3 sequences, about 50% of which appear only once. Material: blood. Receptor source: a woman aged 60 to 75 with Graves' ophthalmopathy.

This clonotype has at least ten counts. The chain uses TRBV5-6 and TRBJ2-5, with 11 bases identical to TRBD2. The length of the CDR3 is 17 residues. V was pared by 0 bases and J by 2 bases, with 6 bases of the junction left unmatched. In germline, CDR1 is SGHDT, CDR2 YYEEEE. CDR3 in DNA: TGTGCCAGCAGCTTGGATCTAGCGGGAGGTGGTCAAGAGACCCAGTACTTC. As protein: CASSLDLAGGGQETQYF.

The rearrangement joins TRBV20-1 to TRBJ1-1; D is possibly TRBD1 (5 bases). Per germline, CDR1 DFQATT and CDR2 SNEGSKA (reference sequence). The CDR3 has 13 amino acids. The V gene lost 8 bases and the J gene lost 0 bases, with 13 bases spanning the gap. The CDR3, as DNA: TGCAGTCTCGAACAGGCGGTGAACACTGAAGCTTTCTTT. Translated: CSLEQAVNTEAFF.

This clonotype is classed as medium-sized. The chain is built from TRBV2 and TRBJ1-4; TRBD1 matches at 7 bases. The CDR3 has 14 amino acids. CDR1 is SNHLY, CDR2 FYNNEI, per germline. J was trimmed by 2 bases and V by 9 bases; bases with no gene match: 6. The CDR3 DNA reads TGTGCCAGTCAGAAACAGGGGACTAATGAAAAACTGTTTTTT. Encoded protein: CASQKQGTNEKLFF.

V usage is TRBV20-1 and J usage is TRBJ2-1, with 10 bases aligning to TRBD2. CDR1 DFQATT and CDR2 SNEGSKA come from the germline V gene (reference sequence). This CDR3 region has 18 residues. J lost 0 bases, V lost 6 bases, and 14 bases had no gene match. Here the CDR3 reads CSAPSGREGSNSYNEQFF. DNA for the CDR3: TGCAGTGCCCCTAGCGGGAGAGAGGGATCAAACTCCTACAATGAGCAGTTCTTC.

There are many counts of this clonotype. The chain links TRBV20-1 to TRBJ2-3, with a weak D call TRBD2 (6 bases). V was pared by 2 bases and J by 1 base, with 13 bases between. The CDR3 runs to 15 residues. Germline V lookup: CDR1 DFQATT, CDR2 SNEGSKA (reference sequence). The CDR3 reads CSARYPGGRTDTQYF. The CDR3 DNA reads TGCAGTGCTAGATACCCCGGGGGACGCACAGATACGCAGTATTTT.

This clonotype was counted at least ten times. The chain is built from TRBV20-1 and TRBJ2-5; D is unclear. The CDR3 consists of 14 residues. Germline CDR1 DFQATT, CDR2 SNEGSKA (reference sequence). Trimming cost V 7 bases and J 3 bases, with 18 bases left between them. CDR3 loop: CSGQMTPIKETQYF. CDR3 bases: TGCAGTGGCCAAATGACACCCATAAAAGAGACCCAGTACTTC.

CDR3 bases: TGTGCCAGCTCACCCCCGAGGGGAGGTACGATCTTTGAAGCTTTCTTT. Amino acid sequence: CASSPPRGGTIFEAFF. The V gene is TRBV18, the J gene TRBJ1-1; TRBD1 is a possible D gene (5 bases). V was clipped by 3 bases and J by 7 bases, with 21 bases between them. The CDR3 covers 16 residues. CDR1 is KGHSH, CDR2 LQKENI, per germline.

V gene TRBV9 combines with J gene TRBJ1-2; perhaps TRBD1 as D (5 bases). The ends were cut back, 4 bases at V and 1 base at J, with 17 bases in the middle. The germline gives CDR1 SGDLS, CDR2 YYNGEE. The CDR3 covers 16 residues. The CDR3 bases are TGTGCCAGCAGCTGGACTAGCGGGGGATATAACTATGGCTACACCTTC. Translating gives CASSWTSGGYNYGYTF.

This clonotype has a count of ten or more. A much larger clone lies a single base off, so this may be a read error. V and J are TRBV5-1 and TRBJ2-6; D possibly uses TRBD1 or TRBD2 (5 bases each). CDR1 and CDR2 from the germline V gene are SGHRS and YFSETQ. This CDR3 spans 12 amino acids. CDR3 sequence: CASSLGANVLAF. For the CDR3, the DNA is TGCGCCAGCAGTCTCGGGGCCAACGTCCTGGCTTTC.

This chain connects TRBV9 to TRBJ2-5; TRBD1 or TRBD2 may be the D gene (5 bases each). Per germline, CDR1 SGDLS and CDR2 YYNGEE. The CDR3 sequence is 15 residues long. Trimming took 3 bases from V and 4 from J, leaving 16 bases between them. CDR3 protein: CASSAESRGGETQYF. The CDR3 region has the DNA TGTGCCAGCAGCGCAGAATCGAGGGGTGGAGAGACCCAGTACTTC.

There are many counts of this clonotype. The gene calls are TRBV5-1 and TRBJ2-7; D tentatively fits TRBD1 or TRBD2 (5 bases each). In germline, CDR1 is SGHRS, CDR2 YFSETQ. CDR3 length: 14 amino acids. Trimming cost V 5 bases and J 0 bases, with 12 bases left between them. The CDR3 region is CASRGTLSSYEQYF. CDR3 nucleotides: TGCGCCAGCAGGGGGACGCTCAGCTCCTACGAGCAGTACTTC.

V is TRBV20-1 and J is TRBJ1-1; TRBD1 is a possible D gene (6 bases). Germline loops: CDR1 DFQATT, CDR2 SNEGSKA (reference sequence). The V end lost 7 bases, the J end lost 7 bases, and 22 bases lay between the germline ends. The CDR3 has 14 residues. As DNA, the CDR3 is TGCAGTGGACATCGGGGGGGCGATTACAATGAAGCTTTCTTT. This translates into CSGHRGGDYNEAFF.

This chain links TRBV2 with TRBJ1-1; D gene uncertain. Per germline, CDR1 SNHLY and CDR2 FYNNEI. The V end was cut by 3 bases, the J end by 6 bases, with 11 bases between. The CDR3 runs to 13 residues. The CDR3 loop reads CASSDRRRAEAFF. In DNA form, the CDR3 reads TGTGCCAGCAGTGATCGTAGGAGGGCTGAAGCTTTCTTT.

This clonotype was detected many times. The V gene is TRBV7-2, the J gene TRBJ2-2; tentative D call: TRBD2 (6 bases). CDR1 SGHTA and CDR2 FQGNSA come from the germline V gene. V lost 5 bases to trimming and J lost 5 bases, with 15 bases between them. This CDR3 is 15 amino acids long. The CDR3 is CASSRPGVETGELFF. In DNA form, the CDR3 reads TGTGCCAGCAGCCGACCGGGAGTGGAAACCGGGGAGCTGTTTTTT.

The V call is TRBV20-1, the J call TRBJ2-1; no clear D gene. V lost 4 bases, J lost 6 bases, and 10 bases lay in between. CDR3 length equals 12 residues. Looked up from germline, CDR1 is DFQATT and CDR2 is SNEGSKA (reference sequence). CDR3 amino acids: CSAKTGPNEQFF. The CDR3 nucleotides are TGCAGTGCTAAGACGGGCCCCAATGAGCAGTTCTTC.

The V call is TRBV24-1, the J call TRBJ2-1, with unresolved D. The CDR3 has 14 residues. V was cut by 7 bases and J by 5 bases, with 14 bases left in between. The germline V gene has CDR1 KGHDR and CDR2 SFDVKD. This CDR3 is CATSERLGNNEQFF. CDR3 sequence (DNA): TGTGCCACCAGCGAGAGGTTGGGGAACAATGAGCAGTTCTTC.

The chain combines TRBV19 with TRBJ1-2, with D tentatively TRBD1 (5 bases). V shed 6 bases and J shed 4 bases, with 15 bases lying between them. CDR1 LNHDA and CDR2 SQIVND come from the germline V gene (reference sequence). The CDR3 extends over 14 amino acids. CDR3 bases: TGTGCCAGTAGCCCGGGACTGGAATTCTATGGCTACACCTTC. Translating it yields CASSPGLEFYGYTF.

For the CDR3, the DNA is TGTGCCAGCAGCTTAGCGACTGGGAGTGCTGGCTACACCATATATTTT. Protein sequence: CASSLATGSAGYTIYF. The chain carries TRBV7-9 and TRBJ1-3; D is unclear. Germline V lookup: CDR1 SEHNR, CDR2 FQNEAQ (reference sequence). This CDR3 region has 16 residues. V dropped 0 bases and J dropped 8 bases, with 17 bases sitting between them. The full variable domain, its missing parts supplied by reference TRBV7-9 and TRBJ1-3, is DTGVSQNPRHKITKRGQNVTFRCDPISEHNRLYWYRQTLGQGPEFLTYFQNEAQLEKSRLLSDRFSAERPKGSFSTLEIQRTEQGDSAMYLCASSLATGSAGYTIYFGEGSWLTVV.

Notes on this clonotype: The CDR3 end shows no conserved phenylalanine or tryptophan, and so a read error is likely. The J gene is TRBJ2-7, the V gene TRBV4-3; D may match TRBD1 or TRBD2 (5 bases each). The V end lost 4 bases, the J end lost 2 bases, and 15 bases lay between the germline ends. CDR3 length: 15 residues. Germline V lookup: CDR1 LGHNA, CDR2 YSLEER. CDR3 protein: CASSPHQMGPYEQYS. As DNA, the CDR3 is TGCGCCAGCAGCCCCCATCAGATGGGACCCTACGAGCAGTACTCC.

V is TRBV5-6 and J is TRBJ1-3; unclear D gene. Trimming shortened V by 0 bases and J by 8 bases, and 6 bases separated the two germline ends. Germline lookup yields CDR1 SGHDT and CDR2 YYEEEE. CDR3 length: 12 amino acids. CDR3 loop: CASSLVGHTIYF. CDR3 DNA: TGTGCCAGCAGCTTGGTTGGCCACACCATATATTTT.

This clonotype was detected many times. This rearrangement joins TRBV20-1 to TRBJ1-3; D is uncertain. This CDR3 is built from 15 residues. CDR1 DFQATT and CDR2 SNEGSKA come from the germline V gene (reference sequence). V lost 5 bases and J 0 bases, leaving 14 bases between the germline ends. CDR3 protein: CSAFLPTSSGNTIYF. In nucleotides, the CDR3 is TGCAGTGCTTTTTTACCTACGAGCTCTGGAAACACCATATATTTT.

This clonotype was detected ten times or more. The rearrangement uses TRBV4-3 and TRBJ2-7; 9 bases fit TRBD2. The CDR3 consists of 15 residues. CDR1 and CDR2 (germline): LGHNA, YSLEER. With 4 bases clipped from V and 6 bases from J, the junction kept 10 bases outside the gene matches. The CDR3 DNA sequence: TGCGCCAGCAGCCCAGGGACAGCGGGGGGCTTCGAGCAGTACTTC. Encoded protein: CASSPGTAGGFEQYF.

This chain links TRBV19 with TRBJ1-2; TRBD1 is a possible D gene (6 bases). Trimming shortened V by 5 bases and J by 5 bases, and 18 bases separated the two germline ends. Germline V gives CDR1 LNHDA, CDR2 SQIVND (reference sequence). The CDR3 runs 15 residues. Here the CDR3 DNA reads TGTGCCAGTAGTGCCCGGGGGGCCGCTATATATGGCTACACCTTC. This codes for CASSARGAAIYGYTF.

The chain couples TRBV11-3 to TRBJ2-7; 12 positions agree with TRBD2. This CDR3 has 17 amino acids. Germline CDR1 SGHNT, CDR2 YENEEA. With V trimmed by 0 bases and J by 4 bases, 7 bases remained unmatched. CDR3 bases: TGTGCCAGCAGCTTAGATCTCCGACTAGCGGGAGATTACGAGCAGTACTTC. Protein sequence: CASSLDLRLAGDYEQYF. Together with reference TRBV11-3 and TRBJ2-7, the CDR3 gives the full variable domain: EAGVVQSPRYKIIEKKQPVAFWCNPISGHNTLYWYLQNLGQGPELLIRYENEEAVDDSQLPKDRFSAERLKGVDSTLKIQPAELGDSAVYLCASSLDLRLAGDYEQYFGPGTRLTVT.

This clonotype was observed many times. This chain joins TRBV6-5 and TRBJ2-5; D is perhaps TRBD2 (7 bases). The CDR3 extends over 15 amino acids. Trimming shortened V by 6 bases and J by 2 bases, and 16 bases separated the two germline ends. Per germline, CDR1 MNHEY and CDR2 SVGAGI. The CDR3 nucleotides read TGTGCCAGCAGCCCGTCGCGGGGGACACAAGAGACCCAGTACTTC. Protein product: CASSPSRGTQETQYF.

This clonotype was seen many times. Possible read error: a much larger clone is one base away. The rearrangement joins TRBV7-8 to TRBJ2-1; 7 bases are a match to TRBD2. CDR1 SGHVS and CDR2 FQNEAQ come from the germline V gene. The CDR3 spans 17 residues. The V and J ends lost 7 bases and 0 bases, in that order; junction bases with no gene match: 12. The CDR3 sequence: CASNPGLDLVSYNEQFF. The DNA for the CDR3 is TGTGCCAGCAACCCCGGACTAGATCTAGTCTCCTACAATGAGCAGTTCTTC.

V is TRBV2 and J is TRBJ2-3; D is undetermined. V was clipped by 8 bases and J by 6 bases, with 9 bases between them. Germline V lookup: CDR1 SNHLY, CDR2 FYNNEI. CDR3 length: 11 amino acids. The CDR3, as DNA: TGTGCCAGCGCTATTGGGGATACGCAGTATTTT. It codes for CASAIGDTQYF. Filled out from reference TRBV2 and TRBJ2-3, the complete variable domain reads EPEVTQTPSHQVTQMGQEVILRCVPISNHLYFYWYRQILGQKVEFLVSFYNNEISEKSEIFDDQFSVERPDGSNFTLKIRSTKLEDSAMYFCASAIGDTQYFGPGTRLTVL.

This clonotype was found many times. The chain combines TRBV5-1 with TRBJ2-7; perhaps D is TRBD1 or TRBD2 (6 bases each). V lost 0 bases and J 6 bases, leaving 19 bases between the germline ends. The CDR3 sequence is 16 residues long. In germline, CDR1 is SGHRS, CDR2 YFSETQ. CDR3 region: CASSLVGSGAVREQYF. The CDR3 coding sequence is TGCGCCAGCAGCTTGGTTGGGTCGGGGGCGGTACGCGAGCAGTACTTC.